This T cell receptor beta chain was documented in a study of T cells after yellow fever vaccination. Looking at the study overall: Libraries from low-cell-number fractions were prepared with the SMART-Seq v4 Ultra Low Input RNA kit.

In its sample, this clonotype was seen a few times. TCRdb ran MiXCR on the 5' RACE reads and lists one entry per CDR3 protein. The sample carries around 120,000 distinct CDR3 sequences, 15% recorded once. This CDR3 has 17 residues. Deletions cut 3 bases from V and 0 bases from J, with 20 bases between. From germline, CDR1 is DFQATT and CDR2 SNEGSKA (reference sequence). The receptor's source is a young man who received the YFV17D yellow fever vaccine. Specimen: CD8+ T cells sorted from PBMCs, collected 5 days after the yellow fever booster vaccination. This chain uses TRBV20-1 with TRBJ1-1; unclear D gene. The CDR3 protein is CSARKIRRTLMNTEAFF. CDR3 sequence (DNA): TGCAGTGCTAGGAAGATAAGACGGACTCTCATGAACACTGAAGCTTTCTTT.